The 5 T cell receptor beta chains in this list originate from one sample, sequenced in a study of blood T cell repertoires in COVID-19. Produced via immunoSEQ multiplex PCR; TCRdb's table is partial and in-frame only. The profile shows 90,000 to 120,000 clones, around nine tenths of them singletons. Specimen: peripheral blood. The receptors stem from a woman between 25 and 40 years old with acute or convalescent COVID-19.

CDR3 nucleotide sequence: TGTGCCAGCAGTAGCCAGGGCAGACCACCCTACGAGCAGTACTTC. This codes for CASSSQGRPPYEQYF. The V and J genes are TRBV6-2 or TRBV6-3 and TRBJ2-7, with D perhaps TRBD1 (5 bases). This CDR3 contains 15 residues. Germline-derived CDR1 and CDR2 are MNHEY and SVGEGT. V was cut by 5 bases and J by 2 bases, with 16 bases left in between.

The chain employs TRBV28 and TRBJ1-5; 9 positions agree with TRBD1. The germline V gene encodes CDR1 MDHEN and CDR2 SYDVKM. The CDR3 sequence is 13 residues long. This CDR3 is CAGQGTSNQPQHF. The CDR3, as DNA: TGTGCGGGACAGGGAACTAGCAATCAGCCCCAGCATTTT.

The chain has TRBV6-1 and TRBJ2-7; D may be TRBD1 (5 bases). The germline V and J ends were trimmed by 2 bases and 2 bases, with 7 bases remaining between them. Germline assignment: CDR1 MNHNS and CDR2 SASEGT. This CDR3 has 13 residues. This chain's CDR3 is CASSEQGTYEQYF. The CDR3 coding sequence is TGTGCCAGCAGTGAACAGGGAACCTACGAGCAGTACTTC.

The table lists this clone with a few counts. In the same sample, other DNA sequences code for this CDR3. The chain has TRBV7-9 and TRBJ1-6; D gene uncertain. Trimming left V 1 base short and J 7 bases short, with 8 bases between. This CDR3 contains 14 residues. Per the germline V gene, CDR1 is SEHNR and CDR2 is FQNEAQ (reference sequence). The CDR3 nucleotides read TGTGCCAGCAGCTTAGAACAGTACAATTCACCCCTCCACTTT. Translation gives CASSLEQYNSPLHF.

The chain carries TRBV9 and TRBJ2-7, with 10 bases identical to TRBD2. J gave up 0 bases and V 8 bases, and 2 bases lay outside the gene matches. CDR3 length: 13 amino acids. Looked up from germline, CDR1 is SGDLS and CDR2 is YYNGEE. The CDR3 loop is CASSSGSSYEQYF. The CDR3 DNA is TGTGCCAGTTCTAGCGGGAGCTCCTACGAGCAGTACTTC.